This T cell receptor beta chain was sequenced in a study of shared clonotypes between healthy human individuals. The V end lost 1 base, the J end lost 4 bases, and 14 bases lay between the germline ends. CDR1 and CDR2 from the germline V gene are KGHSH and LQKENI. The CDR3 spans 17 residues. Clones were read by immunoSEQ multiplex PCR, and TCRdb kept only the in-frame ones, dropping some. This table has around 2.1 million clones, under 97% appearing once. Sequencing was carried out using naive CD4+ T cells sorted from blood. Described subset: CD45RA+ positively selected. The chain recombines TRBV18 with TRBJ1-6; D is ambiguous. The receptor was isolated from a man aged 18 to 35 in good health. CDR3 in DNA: TGTGCCAGCTCACCACGGTTGGGAGGAGAATATAATTCACCCCTCCACTTT. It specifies CASSPRLGGEYNSPLHF.